The 16 T cell receptor beta chains given below trace back to one sample, sequenced in a study of radiotherapy plus CTLA-4 blockade in lung cancer. The repertoire was sequenced with immunoSEQ multiplex PCR; TCRdb's copy has only in-frame clones and lacks some. The repertoire holds about 77,000 clones, with under 75% as singletons. The sequencing here drew on peripheral blood, taken from a patient treated with radiotherapy plus ipilimumab. The receptors were gathered from a human donor with non-small cell lung cancer whose response to radiotherapy plus ipilimumab could not be evaluated.

The V call is TRBV9, the J call TRBJ1-4; D possibly corresponds to TRBD1 (6 bases). V was trimmed by 0 bases and J by 10 bases, leaving 19 bases between them. This CDR3 has 16 residues. CDR1 SGDLS and CDR2 YYNGEE come from the germline V gene. CDR3 sequence reads: CASSVGANRDEGKLFF. For the CDR3, the DNA is TGTGCCAGCAGCGTAGGGGCGAACAGGGATGAGGGAAAACTGTTTTTT.

The chain links TRBV9 to TRBJ1-6; 8 positions match TRBD1. The CDR3 sequence is 14 residues long. Germline CDR1 reads SGDLS; CDR2 reads YYNGEE. V shed 0 bases, J shed 9 bases, and the junction held 2 bases outside the gene matches. The CDR3 bases are TGTGCCAGCAGCGTAGACAGGGGGGGTTCACCCCTCCACTTT. Its protein product is CASSVDRGGSPLHF.

V gene TRBV29-1 combines with J gene TRBJ1-1; a weak D match, TRBD1 (5 bases). CDR1 SQVTM and CDR2 ANQGSEA come from the germline V gene. V was trimmed by 1 base and J by 4 bases, leaving 7 bases between them. This CDR3 contains 12 residues. CDR3 nucleotides: TGCAGCGTTGAAGGGGGGGGCACTGAAGCTTTCTTT. Encoded protein: CSVEGGGTEAFF.

The V and J genes are TRBV4-2 and TRBJ2-1; 9 positions match TRBD2. The CDR3 extends over 20 amino acids. Germline loops: CDR1 LGHNA, CDR2 YNFKEQ. V was clipped by 0 bases and J by 2 bases; unmatched bases: 14. The CDR3 coding sequence is TGTGCCAGCAGCCAAGATTTGAGGTTCGGACTAGCGTTAGCCTACAATGAGCAGTTCTTC. This codes for CASSQDLRFGLALAYNEQFF.

The rearrangement uses TRBV7-9 and TRBJ1-2; 7 bases agree with TRBD1. Unmatched junction bases numbered 9, after V lost 2 bases and J lost 3 bases. This CDR3 region has 16 residues. CDR1 is SEHNR and CDR2 is FQNEAQ in the germline V gene (reference sequence). This CDR3 reads CASSLPPGQEHYGYTF. DNA of the CDR3: TGTGCCAGCAGCTTACCCCCCGGACAGGAGCACTATGGCTACACCTTC.

CDR3 residues: CASSVTSGSYEQYF. CDR3 bases: TGTGCCAGCAGCGTGACTAGCGGATCCTACGAGCAGTACTTC. The V gene is TRBV9, the J gene TRBJ2-7; 9 bases are a match to TRBD2. CDR1 SGDLS and CDR2 YYNGEE come from the germline V gene. The ends lost 2 bases at V and 1 base at J; junction bases unmatched: 1. The CDR3 totals 14 residues. Complete variable domain (other parts from reference TRBV9 and TRBJ2-7): DSGVTQTPKHLITATGQRVTLRCSPRSGDLSVYWYQQSLDQGLQFLIQYYNGEERAKGNILERFSAQQFPDLHSELNLSSLELGDSALYFCASSVTSGSYEQYFGPGTRLTVT.

The CDR3 coding sequence is TGCGCCAGCAGCCAAGACGGACACCTGAACACCGGGGAGCTGTTTTTT. Amino acid sequence: CASSQDGHLNTGELFF. This sequence joins TRBV4-3 and TRBJ2-2; D is possibly TRBD1 (5 bases). The CDR3 extends over 16 amino acids. Germline assignment: CDR1 LGHNA and CDR2 YSLEER. Trimming took 0 bases from V and 1 from J, leaving 9 bases between them.

A note on this clone: The sample contains more than one DNA sequence encoding this CDR3. The genes are TRBV4-1 and TRBJ1-1; the D gene is possibly TRBD1 (5 bases). Trimming left V 2 bases short and J 5 bases short, with 15 bases between. The CDR3 runs to 15 residues. The germline V gene encodes CDR1 MGHRA and CDR2 YSYEKL. This CDR3 reads CASSQPAGGSTEAFF. CDR3 in DNA: TGCGCCAGCAGCCAACCCGCGGGGGGTAGTACTGAAGCTTTCTTT.

The chain employs TRBV19 and TRBJ1-1; D remains ambiguous. Trimming stripped 6 bases from V and 0 bases from J, with 8 bases between. Germline CDR1 reads LNHDA; CDR2 reads SQIVND (reference sequence). This CDR3 region has 13 residues. The CDR3 nucleotides are TGTGCCAGTAGGAGCACCTTGAACACTGAAGCTTTCTTT. Its translation: CASRSTLNTEAFF. Together with reference TRBV19 and TRBJ1-1, the CDR3 gives the full variable domain: DGGITQSPKYLFRKEGQNVTLSCEQNLNHDAMYWYRQDPGQGLRLIYYSQIVNDFQKGDIAEGYSVSREKKESFPLTVTSAQKNPTAFYLCASRSTLNTEAFFGQGTRLTVV.

V gene TRBV11-2 combines with J gene TRBJ2-1; the D gene is possibly TRBD1 (6 bases). The germline V and J ends were trimmed by 4 bases and 0 bases, with 13 bases remaining between them. The length of the CDR3 is 16 residues. Germline CDR1 SGHAT, CDR2 FQNNGV. The chain's CDR3 is CASSSTRGSSYNEQFF. The CDR3 DNA sequence: TGTGCCAGCAGCTCCACAAGGGGGAGCTCCTACAATGAGCAGTTCTTC. Full variable domain (remainder filled in from reference TRBV11-2 and TRBJ2-1): EAGVAQSPRYKIIEKRQSVAFWCNPISGHATLYWYQQILGQGPKLLIQFQNNGVVDDSQLPKDRFSAERLKGVDSTLKIQPAKLEDSAVYLCASSSTRGSSYNEQFFGPGTRLTVL.

In the case of this clone: One end of the junction varies from germline; a read error may be responsible. This same CDR3 is encoded by further DNA sequences in the sample. The genes are TRBV6-5 and TRBJ2-7; the D gene is possibly TRBD1 (6 bases). The germline V gene has CDR1 MNHEY and CDR2 SVGAGI. The CDR3 loop spans 14 amino acids. CDR3 in DNA: TGTGCCAGCAGTTATCAGGGGCCCTTTTACGAACAGTACTTC. It encodes CASSYQGPFYEQYF.

The chain has TRBV7-2 and TRBJ1-5; no definite D call. Trimming left V 8 bases short and J 6 bases short, with 8 bases between. Germline lookup yields CDR1 SGHTA and CDR2 FQGNSA. The CDR3 has 11 residues. CDR3 amino acids: CASGLTQPQHF. The CDR3 region has the DNA TGTGCCAGCGGGCTAACTCAGCCCCAGCATTTT.

The V call is TRBV5-1, the J call TRBJ1-6; TRBD1 matches 7 bases. The CDR3 covers 17 residues. CDR1 and CDR2 (germline): SGHRS, YFSETQ. The trim removed 4 bases at V and 0 bases at J, leaving 7 bases unmatched. CDR3 nucleotide sequence: TGCGCCAGCAGCCTGACAGGGTACGGCTCCTATAATTCACCCCTCCACTTT. This sequence encodes CASSLTGYGSYNSPLHF.

The sample holds one count of this clone. The gene calls are TRBV5-4 and TRBJ1-5; no definite D call. The CDR3 totals 15 residues. Trimming stripped 2 bases from V and 3 bases from J, with 12 bases between. Germline CDR1 reads SGHNT; CDR2 reads YYREEE (reference sequence). CDR3 amino acids: CASSLWQANNQPQHF. CDR3 nucleotides: TGTGCCAGCAGCTTATGGCAGGCCAACAATCAGCCCCAGCATTTT.

This rearrangement joins TRBV29-1 to TRBJ2-5, with 9 bases fitting TRBD1. With V trimmed by 6 bases and J by 5 bases, 7 bases remained unmatched. Per germline, CDR1 SQVTM and CDR2 ANQGSEA. This CDR3 has 13 residues. In DNA, the CDR3 is TGCAGCGTAGACAGGGGGGGCAGGGAGACCCAGTACTTC. Its protein is CSVDRGGRETQYF.

The V call is TRBV7-6, the J call TRBJ1-4; 11 bases align to TRBD1. With 6 bases clipped from V and 7 bases from J, the junction kept 7 bases outside the gene matches. The CDR3 length is 15 residues. Per germline, CDR1 SGHVS and CDR2 FNYEAQ. The CDR3 loop reads CASRPIGTGGEKLFF. The CDR3 coding sequence is TGTGCCAGCAGGCCAATCGGGACAGGGGGTGAAAAACTGTTTTTT.